Presented here are 18 T cell receptor beta chains from one specimen sequenced in a study of cytomegalovirus exposure and HLA in healthy donors. Use of 60 Vbeta and 13 Jbeta primers characterized the PCR. Repertoires were generated with immunoSEQ multiplex PCR, while TCRdb's copy carries only in-frame clones and drops some. The profile shows over 150,000 clones, approximately 80% of them singletons. What was sequenced was PBMCs. The origin of the receptors is a woman between 45 and 60 years old in good health and CMV-seronegative.

This clone was seen only a few times. The chain has TRBV19 and TRBJ1-2, with 8 positions matching TRBD1. The CDR3 length is 14 residues. Trimming took 2 bases from V and 8 from J; bases not matched to a gene: 7. CDR1 and CDR2 from the germline V gene are LNHDA and SQIVND (reference sequence). CDR3 residues: CASSIPPTGEGYTF. The CDR3 bases are TGTGCCAGTAGTATACCCCCGACAGGGGAAGGCTACACCTTC. The full variable domain, rest sourced from reference TRBV19 and TRBJ1-2, is DGGITQSPKYLFRKEGQNVTLSCEQNLNHDAMYWYRQDPGQGLRLIYYSQIVNDFQKGDIAEGYSVSREKKESFPLTVTSAQKNPTAFYLCASSIPPTGEGYTFGSGTRLTVV.

The V call is TRBV28, the J call TRBJ1-5; D is unclear. The germline V gene encodes CDR1 MDHEN and CDR2 SYDVKM. Trimming removed 6 bases at V and 7 bases at J, with 13 bases between. The CDR3 contains 13 residues. CDR3 sequence reads: CASRVLERQPQHF. As DNA, the CDR3 is TGTGCCAGCAGAGTTTTGGAGAGACAGCCCCAGCATTTT.

This chain links TRBV5-4 with TRBJ2-7, with 10 bases matching TRBD1. This CDR3 comprises 14 residues. The germline V gene encodes CDR1 SGHNT and CDR2 YYREEE (reference sequence). The ends lost 4 bases at V and 5 bases at J; junction bases unmatched: 6. The CDR3, as DNA: TGTGCCAGCAGCAGGGGACAGGGGAGGAACGAGCAGTACTTC. It specifies CASSRGQGRNEQYF. The full variable domain, with the rest looked up from reference TRBV5-4 and TRBJ2-7, is ETGVTQSPTHLIKTRGQQVTLRCSSQSGHNTVSWYQQALGQGPQFIFQYYREEENGRGNFPPRFSGLQFPNYSSELNVNALELDDSALYLCASSRGQGRNEQYFGPGTRLTVT.

In its sample, this clone was seen a few times. This chain links TRBV19 with TRBJ1-4; 7 bases map to TRBD1. The CDR3 is 13 residues long. Germline CDR1 is LNHDA and CDR2 is SQIVND (reference sequence). Germline trimming cut 6 bases from V and 5 bases from J; bases unmatched to any gene: 3. Here the CDR3 reads CASRQTGNEKLFF. The CDR3 DNA reads as TGTGCCAGTAGGCAGACAGGGAATGAAAAACTGTTTTTT.

As regards this clone: This CDR3 is missing its conserved last phenylalanine or tryptophan, likely due to a read error. The chain combines TRBV10-3 with TRBJ1-6, with D perhaps TRBD1 (6 bases). The CDR3 covers 15 residues. Germline V gives CDR1 ENHRY, CDR2 SYGVKD. The CDR3 nucleotides read TGTGCCATCAGGGAGTCGACAGGCCTGGCTTCACCCCTCCACCTT. Amino acid sequence: CAIRESTGLASPLHL.

V usage is TRBV11-2 and J usage is TRBJ1-3, with 9 bases matching TRBD1. Losses at the gene ends were 5 bases for V and 0 bases for J; bases not matched to a gene: 8. Germline CDR1 SGHAT, CDR2 FQNNGV. The CDR3 length is 17 residues. The CDR3, as DNA: TGTGCCAGCAGCCTACAGGGGGCTCCCCTCTCTGGAAACACCATATATTTT. It is translated as CASSLQGAPLSGNTIYF.

This chain uses TRBV27 with TRBJ2-7; TRBD2 matches at 9 bases. This CDR3 is built from 16 residues. Germline trimming cut 6 bases from V and 6 bases from J; bases unmatched to any gene: 15. Germline CDR1 is MNHEY and CDR2 is SMNVEV (reference sequence). CDR3 DNA sequence: TGTGCCAGCAGCAAAGGTGTAGCGGGAGATATTGGCGAGCAGTACTTC. Protein sequence: CASSKGVAGDIGEQYF.

The chain carries TRBV10-3 and TRBJ2-5; 7 bases are a match to TRBD2. V lost 2 bases, J lost 0 bases, and 6 bases stayed unmatched. CDR3 length: 16 amino acids. CDR1 is ENHRY and CDR2 is SYGVKD in the germline V gene. The CDR3 DNA reads as TGTGCCATCAGTGAGGGCGGACTAGGCGACCAAGAGACCCAGTACTTC. The encoded protein is CAISEGGLGDQETQYF.

The J gene is TRBJ2-5, the V gene TRBV7-6, with TRBD1 matching 7 bases. The germline gives CDR1 SGHVS, CDR2 FNYEAQ. J gave up 2 bases and V 5 bases, and 8 bases lay outside the gene matches. This CDR3 is 15 amino acids long. CDR3 coding DNA: TGTGCCAGCAGCGCACACAGGGGTCCGCAAGAGACCCAGTACTTC. This sequence encodes CASSAHRGPQETQYF.

The chain is built from TRBV28 and TRBJ2-2; TRBD1 agrees at 12 bases. Germline CDR1 reads MDHEN; CDR2 reads SYDVKM. The V gene end was trimmed by 5 bases and the J gene end by 7 bases; junction bases not matched to a gene: 8. There are 16 residues in the CDR3. The CDR3 nucleotides read TGTGCCAGCAGTACGGGACAGGGGGCTATCATCGGGGAGCTGTTTTTT. Translating gives CASSTGQGAIIGELFF.

This clone was picked up one time. The chain joins TRBV9 to TRBJ2-5; possibly TRBD1 for D (6 bases). CDR1 is SGDLS and CDR2 is YYNGEE in the germline V gene. With 0 bases removed from V and 5 bases from J, the gap between germline ends came to 11 bases. This CDR3 spans 14 amino acids. CDR3 amino acids: CASSVDTGTETQYF. CDR3 nucleotide sequence: TGTGCCAGCAGCGTAGATACAGGGACGGAGACCCAGTACTTC.

V usage is TRBV9 and J usage is TRBJ1-6; 9 bases map to TRBD1. J gave up 6 bases and V 4 bases, and 5 bases lay outside the gene matches. Germline CDR1 is SGDLS and CDR2 is YYNGEE. The CDR3 contains 15 residues. The CDR3 here is CASSLTGQGNSPLHF. For the CDR3, the DNA is TGTGCCAGCAGCCTTACGGGACAGGGTAATTCACCCCTCCACTTT.

The rearrangement links TRBV11-3 to TRBJ2-1, with no clear D. The length of the CDR3 is 13 residues. Germline assignment: CDR1 SGHNT and CDR2 YENEEA. V lost 1 base and J lost 5, with 6 bases in between. CDR3 sequence reads: CASSLASNNEQFF. CDR3 coding DNA: TGTGCCAGCAGCTTAGCCAGTAACAATGAGCAGTTCTTC.

V usage is TRBV30 and J usage is TRBJ2-7; 15 nucleotides match TRBD2. The junction had 3 bases not matched to a gene; V was cut back by 5 bases and J by 7 bases. This CDR3 has 13 amino acids. Germline CDR1 and CDR2: GTSNPN and SVGIG (reference sequence). Written as DNA, the CDR3 is TGTGCCTGGGGGGGACTAGCGGGAGGAGAGCAGTACTTC. Its translation: CAWGGLAGGEQYF.

The chain links TRBV9 to TRBJ2-3, with TRBD2 matching 7 bases. Germline trimming cut 2 bases from V and 1 base from J; bases unmatched to any gene: 4. The CDR3 contains 15 residues. Germline V CDR1 and CDR2: SGDLS, YYNGEE. DNA for the CDR3: TGTGCCAGCAGCGTTGGACTAGGGGGCACAGATACGCAGTATTTT. The encoded protein is CASSVGLGGTDTQYF. Full variable domain (rest looked up from reference TRBV9 and TRBJ2-3): DSGVTQTPKHLITATGQRVTLRCSPRSGDLSVYWYQQSLDQGLQFLIQYYNGEERAKGNILERFSAQQFPDLHSELNLSSLELGDSALYFCASSVGLGGTDTQYFGPGTRLTVL.

As to this clone: One junction end does not reproduce the germline sequence, and a read error may be involved. This same CDR3 is encoded by further DNA sequences in the sample. The V and J genes are TRBV6-8 and TRBJ2-1; 9 bases agree with TRBD2. Germline CDR1 reads MNHGY; CDR2 reads SAAAGT. CDR3 size: 15 residues. The CDR3 region is CASSLKREDYNEQFF. CDR3 DNA sequence: TGTGCTAGCAGCTTGAAGCGGGAGGATTACAATGAGCAGTTCTTC.

CDR3 DNA sequence: TGTGCCAGCAGCTTATGGCGGGGGAGCACTGAAGCTTTCTTT. This codes for CASSLWRGSTEAFF. The chain carries TRBV7-2 and TRBJ1-1; possibly TRBD1 for D (5 bases). CDR1 is SGHTA, CDR2 FQGNSA, per germline. The CDR3 consists of 14 residues. The ends were cut back, 2 bases at V and 4 bases at J, with 11 bases in the middle.

In DNA form, the CDR3 reads TGTGCCAGCAGCTCGACTGGAGGTAATCAGCCCCAGCATTTT. Protein product: CASSSTGGNQPQHF. V usage is TRBV7-2 and J usage is TRBJ1-5; D gene ambiguous. The ends were cut back, 4 bases at V and 4 bases at J, with 11 bases in the middle. The CDR3 extends over 14 amino acids. Germline V gene lookup returns CDR1 SGHTA and CDR2 FQGNSA.